This TCR beta chain is from a study of pediatric ulcerative colitis. Study-wide results and caveats: A couple of patients' blood samples yielded substantially fewer templates. All ulcerative colitis patients, but no controls, carried a couple of rectal clonotypes.

As regards this clone: Its antigen remains unidentified.

Sequencing used immunoSEQ multiplex PCR; TCRdb keeps in-frame clones, though not all of them. The table has 50,000 to 65,000 clones, approximately 87% seen once. This CDR3 has 14 amino acids. Germline assignment: CDR1 SGHDT and CDR2 YYEEEE. The V and J ends lost 2 bases and 3 bases respectively, with 8 bases between them. The sequenced sample consisted of blood. The V and J genes are TRBV5-6 and TRBJ2-2; no clear D gene. This TCR came from a boy between 5 and 17 years old with severe ulcerative colitis. Written as DNA, the CDR3 is TGTGCCAGCAGCTTTGAAGGGTACACCGGGGAGCTGTTTTTT. Its protein product is CASSFEGYTGELFF.